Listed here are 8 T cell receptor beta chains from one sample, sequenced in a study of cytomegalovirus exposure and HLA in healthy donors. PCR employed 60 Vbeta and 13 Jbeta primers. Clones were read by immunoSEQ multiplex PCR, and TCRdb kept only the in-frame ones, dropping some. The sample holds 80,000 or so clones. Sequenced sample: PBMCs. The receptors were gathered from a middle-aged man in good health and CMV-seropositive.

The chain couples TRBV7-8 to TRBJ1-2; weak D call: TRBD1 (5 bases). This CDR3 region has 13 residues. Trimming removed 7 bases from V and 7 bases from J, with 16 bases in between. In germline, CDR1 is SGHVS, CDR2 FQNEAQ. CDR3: CASTGGESVGYTF. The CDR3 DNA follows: TGTGCCAGCACGGGGGGGGAGTCGGTTGGCTACACCTTC.

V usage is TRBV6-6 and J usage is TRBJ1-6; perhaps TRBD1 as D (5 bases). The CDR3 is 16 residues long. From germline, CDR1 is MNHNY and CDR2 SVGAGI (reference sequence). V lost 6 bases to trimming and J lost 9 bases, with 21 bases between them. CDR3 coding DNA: TGTGCCAGCAGCCCGGGACTCATTTCCCTTAGTTCACCCCTCCACTTT. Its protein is CASSPGLISLSSPLHF.

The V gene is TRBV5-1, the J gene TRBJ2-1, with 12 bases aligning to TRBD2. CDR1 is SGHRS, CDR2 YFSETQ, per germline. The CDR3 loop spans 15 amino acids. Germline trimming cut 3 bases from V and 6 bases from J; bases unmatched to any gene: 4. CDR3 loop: CASSSGLAGPNEQFF. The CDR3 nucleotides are TGCGCCAGCAGCTCTGGACTAGCGGGACCCAATGAGCAGTTCTTC. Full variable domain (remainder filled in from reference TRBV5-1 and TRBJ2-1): KAGVTQTPRYLIKTRGQQVTLSCSPISGHRSVSWYQQTPGQGLQFLFEYFSETQRNKGNFPGRFSGRQFSNSRSEMNVSTLELGDSALYLCASSSGLAGPNEQFFGPGTRLTVL.

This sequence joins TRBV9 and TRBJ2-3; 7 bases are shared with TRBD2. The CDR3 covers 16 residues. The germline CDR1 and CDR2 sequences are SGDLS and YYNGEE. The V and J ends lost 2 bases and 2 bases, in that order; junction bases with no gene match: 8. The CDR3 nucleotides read TGTGCCAGCAGCGTTTCAGTCGGGGGGATCACAGATACGCAGTATTTT. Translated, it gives CASSVSVGGITDTQYF.

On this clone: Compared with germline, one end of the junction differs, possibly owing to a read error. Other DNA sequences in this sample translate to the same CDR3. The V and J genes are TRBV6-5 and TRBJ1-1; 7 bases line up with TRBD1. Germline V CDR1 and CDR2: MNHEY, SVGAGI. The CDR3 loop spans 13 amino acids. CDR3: CASRLQGWTEAFF. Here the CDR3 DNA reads TGTGCCAGCAGATTACAGGGGTGGACTGAAGCTTTCTTC.

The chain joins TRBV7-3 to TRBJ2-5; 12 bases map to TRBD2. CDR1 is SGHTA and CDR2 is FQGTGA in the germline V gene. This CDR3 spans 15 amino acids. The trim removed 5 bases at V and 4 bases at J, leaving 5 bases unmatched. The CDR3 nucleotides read TGTGCCAGCAGCCTAGCGGGGGGGCACGGAGAGACCCAGTACTTC. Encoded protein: CASSLAGGHGETQYF.

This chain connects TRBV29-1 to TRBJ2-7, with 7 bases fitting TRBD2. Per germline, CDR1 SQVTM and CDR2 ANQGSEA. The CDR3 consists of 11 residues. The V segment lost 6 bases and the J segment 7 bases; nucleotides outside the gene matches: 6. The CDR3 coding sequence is TGCAGCGTCAGACTAGCTGGAGAGCAGTACTTC. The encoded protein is CSVRLAGEQYF.

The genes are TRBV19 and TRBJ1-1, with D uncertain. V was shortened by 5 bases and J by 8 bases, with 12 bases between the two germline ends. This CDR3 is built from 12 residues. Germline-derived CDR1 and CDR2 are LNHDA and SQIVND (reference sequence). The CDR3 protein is CASSPLNSEAFF. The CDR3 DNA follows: TGTGCCAGTAGTCCTTTGAACTCCGAAGCTTTCTTT.